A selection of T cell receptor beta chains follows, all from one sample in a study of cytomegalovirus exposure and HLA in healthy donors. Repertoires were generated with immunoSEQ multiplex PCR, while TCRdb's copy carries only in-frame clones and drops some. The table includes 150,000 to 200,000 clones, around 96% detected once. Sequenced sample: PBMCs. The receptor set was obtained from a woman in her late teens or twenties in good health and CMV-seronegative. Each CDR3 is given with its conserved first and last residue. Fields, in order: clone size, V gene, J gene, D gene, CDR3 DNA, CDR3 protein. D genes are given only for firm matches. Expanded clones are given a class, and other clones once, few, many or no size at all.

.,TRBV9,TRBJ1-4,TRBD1,TGTGCCAGCAGCACCCGGACAGGGTGGAATGAAAAACTGTTTTTT,CASSTRTGWNEKLFF
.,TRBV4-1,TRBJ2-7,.,TGCGCCAGCAGCCAAGAGCCCCCGGGGCGGGGCTACTCCTACGAGCAGTACTTC,CASSQEPPGRGYSYEQYF
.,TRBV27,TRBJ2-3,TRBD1,TGTGCCAGCAGGGGGACAGGGGCCCTGTATGGCACAGATACGCAGTATTTT,CASRGTGALYGTDTQYF
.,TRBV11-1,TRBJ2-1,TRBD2,TGTGCCAGCAGCTGGACTAGCGGGGGTGATGAGCAGTTCTTC,CASSWTSGGDEQFF
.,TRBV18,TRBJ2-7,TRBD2,TGTGCCAGCTCACCCCGGACTAGCGGGTACGAGCAGTACTTC,CASSPRTSGYEQYF
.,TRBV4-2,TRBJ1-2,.,TGTGCCAGCAGCCGAGGGACAACAGACCTCTATGGCTACACCTTC,CASSRGTTDLYGYTF
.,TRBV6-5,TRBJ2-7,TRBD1,TGTGCCAGCAGTAGGGACAGGGGGCAATACGAGCAGTACTTC,CASSRDRGQYEQYF
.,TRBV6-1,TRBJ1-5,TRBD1,TGTGCCAGCAGTGACCTTGGACAGGCCAATCAGCCCCAGCATTTT,CASSDLGQANQPQHF
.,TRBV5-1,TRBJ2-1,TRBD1,TGCGCCAGCAGCTTGGGACAGGGTGGTTCCTACAATGAGCAGTTCTTC,CASSLGQGGSYNEQFF
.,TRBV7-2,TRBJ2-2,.,TGTGCCAGCAGCCGGACAGCCAGCGGTCACGGGGAGCTGTTTTTT,CASSRTASGHGELFF
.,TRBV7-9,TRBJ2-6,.,TGTGCCAGCAGCTTACTCGGGAGATCAAACTCTGGGGCCAACGTCCTGACTTTC,CASSLLGRSNSGANVLTF
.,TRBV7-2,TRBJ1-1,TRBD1,TGTGCCAGCAGCCCTCGCCGGGACAGGGTCACTGAAGCTTTCTTT,CASSPRRDRVTEAFF
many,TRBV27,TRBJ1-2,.,TGTGCCAGCAGTTTACTCGGGGGGGGCCACTATGGCTACACCTTC,CASSLLGGGHYGYTF
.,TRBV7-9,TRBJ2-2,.,TGTGCCAGCAGACCTACTCGACAGGGAGGCCTCGGGGAGCTGTTTTTT,CASRPTRQGGLGELFF
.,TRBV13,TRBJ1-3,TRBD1,TGTGCCAGCAGCTCGGGACAGCGGGCGGGTGGAAACACCATATATTTT,CASSSGQRAGGNTIYF
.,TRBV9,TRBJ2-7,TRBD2,TGTGCCAGCACCAAGGGACTAGCGGTCCACGAGCAGTACTTC,CASTKGLAVHEQYF
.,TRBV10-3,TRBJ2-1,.,TGTGCCACCAAAACAGGACACTCCTACAATGAGCAGTTCTTC,CATKTGHSYNEQFF
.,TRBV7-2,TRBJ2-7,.,TGTGCCAGCAGCTTAGTTCCTTACGAGCAGTACTTC,CASSLVPYEQYF
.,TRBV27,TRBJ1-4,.,TGTGCCAGCAGTAGGTTGGCGACAGGACATGCAACTAATGAAAAACTGTTTTTT,CASSRLATGHATNEKLFF
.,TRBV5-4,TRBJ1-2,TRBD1,TGTGCCAGCAGCTTGGACAGGGGAACCACACCGCAATATGGCTACACCTTC,CASSLDRGTTPQYGYTF
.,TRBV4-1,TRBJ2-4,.,TGCGCCAGCAGCCAACCTACGCGAGGTCCCAAAAACATTCAGTACTTC,CASSQPTRGPKNIQYF
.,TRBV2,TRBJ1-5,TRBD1,TGTGCCAGCAGGGATAGACAGGGGAGCAATCAGCCCCAGCATTTT,CASRDRQGSNQPQHF
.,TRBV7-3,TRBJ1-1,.,TGTGCCAGCAGCTTAAGTAGGAGTACTGAAGCTTTCTTT,CASSLSRSTEAFF
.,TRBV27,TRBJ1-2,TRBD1,TGTGCCAGCAGTGAGTATGGGACAGGGCCCACGCACGGCTACACCTTC,CASSEYGTGPTHGYTF
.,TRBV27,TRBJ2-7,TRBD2,TGTGCCAGCAGTCCTGGACTAGCGGGGGCCTCCTACGAGCAGTACTTC,CASSPGLAGASYEQYF
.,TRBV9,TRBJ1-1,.,TGTGCCAGCAGCGTAGCTAGTTCGGGGGGAACTGAAGCTTTCTTT,CASSVASSGGTEAFF
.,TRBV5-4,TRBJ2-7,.,TGTGCCAGCAGCTTGGCGGGGGGCGCGATCTACGAGCAGTACTTC,CASSLAGGAIYEQYF
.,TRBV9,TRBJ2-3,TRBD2,TGTGCCAGCAGCTCGAGAGGCGGGGGGTTAGAGTCAGATACGCAGTATTTT,CASSSRGGGLESDTQYF
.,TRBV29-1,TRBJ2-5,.,TGCAGCGTTGAAACAGGGGCGGGGGAGACCCAGTACTTC,CSVETGAGETQYF
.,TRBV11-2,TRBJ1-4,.,TGTGCCAGCAGCTTGGGAGCAACTAATGAAAAACTGTTTTTT,CASSLGATNEKLFF
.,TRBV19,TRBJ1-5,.,TGTGCCAGTAGGATAGGACAGCCACGTTTAAGCAATCAGCCCCAGCATTTT,CASRIGQPRLSNQPQHF
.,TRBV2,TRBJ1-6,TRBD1,TGTGCCAGCAGTGAGGACAGGGGGATTTCACCCCTCCACTTT,CASSEDRGISPLHF
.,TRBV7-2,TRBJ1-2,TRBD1,TGTGCCAGCAGCCCTAGGACAGGGTCGGGCTATGGCTACACCTTC,CASSPRTGSGYGYTF
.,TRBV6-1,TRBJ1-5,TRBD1,TGTGCCACCCACAGAGGACAGGGGGAAGTAGGCCCCCAGCATTTT,CATHRGQGEVGPQHF
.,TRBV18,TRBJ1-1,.,TGTGCCAGCTCACAAGTGAGCGGGGGACTGAACACTGAAGCTTTCTTT,CASSQVSGGLNTEAFF
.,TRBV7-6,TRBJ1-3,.,TGTGCCAGCAGCTCCAGAAGCTCTGGAAACACCATATATTTT,CASSSRSSGNTIYF
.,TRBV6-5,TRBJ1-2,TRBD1,TGTGCCAGCAGTTCGACAGGGGGATCGGTCGGCGGAGGCTACACCTTC,CASSSTGGSVGGGYTF
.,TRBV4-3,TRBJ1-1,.,TGCGCCAGCAGCCAAGATCCTACGGGGTCCACTGAAGCTTTCTTT,CASSQDPTGSTEAFF
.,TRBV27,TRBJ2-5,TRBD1,TGTGCCAGCAGTGCCACGACAGGGCGGACCCAGTACTTC,CASSATTGRTQYF
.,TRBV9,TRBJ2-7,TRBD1,TGTGCCAGCAGCCCGACAGGGGCGGTTGGCTACGAGCAGTACTTC,CASSPTGAVGYEQYF
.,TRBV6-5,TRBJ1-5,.,TGTGCCAGCAGTTTTTCGGTTGAGCCCCAGCATTTT,CASSFSVEPQHF
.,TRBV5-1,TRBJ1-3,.,TGCGCCAGCAGCTTGGGATGGGGAGACGGCACCATATATTTT,CASSLGWGDGTIYF
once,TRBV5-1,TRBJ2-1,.,TGCGCCAGCACCCTGACAGGATCCTTGTTCGAGCAGTTCTTC,CASTLTGSLFEQFF
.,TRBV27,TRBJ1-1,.,TGTGCCAGCAGTTTAATGGGGGCAGGGGAGATGAACACTGAAGCTTTCTTT,CASSLMGAGEMNTEAFF
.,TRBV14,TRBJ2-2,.,TGTGCCAGCAGTCCTATTGTGGCCGGGGAGCTGTTTTTT,CASSPIVAGELFF
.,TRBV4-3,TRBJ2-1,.,TGCGCCAGCAGCCAATATGGGGCCCAGACCTATGAGCAGTTCTTC,CASSQYGAQTYEQFF
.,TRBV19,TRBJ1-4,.,TGTGCCAGTAGTATAGCGACGAGGTCACCTCTTAATGAAAAACTGTTTTTT,CASSIATRSPLNEKLFF
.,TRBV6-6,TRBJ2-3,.,TGTGCCAGCAGTTACATAGGGGCCAAGGGTGATACGCAGTATTTT,CASSYIGAKGDTQYF
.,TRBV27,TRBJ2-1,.,TGTGCCAGCAGACATGGAGGGCATGAGCAGTTCTTC,CASRHGGHEQFF
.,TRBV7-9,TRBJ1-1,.,TGTGCCAGCAGCTTATCTAAAACCATAGAAGCTTTCTTT,CASSLSKTIEAFF
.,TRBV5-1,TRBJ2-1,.,TGCGCCAGCAGCTTGATGGGCGTCGGCTCCTACAATGAGCAGTTCTTC,CASSLMGVGSYNEQFF
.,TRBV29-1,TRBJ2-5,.,TGCAGCGTTGAATGGGTCGGGGAGACCCAGTACTTC,CSVEWVGETQYF